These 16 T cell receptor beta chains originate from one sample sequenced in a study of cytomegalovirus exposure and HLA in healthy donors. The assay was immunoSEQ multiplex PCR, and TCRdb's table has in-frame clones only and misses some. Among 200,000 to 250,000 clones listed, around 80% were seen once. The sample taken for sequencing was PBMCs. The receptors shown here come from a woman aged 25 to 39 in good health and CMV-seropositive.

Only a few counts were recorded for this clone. This chain's CDR3 is CASSFRGLAANVLTF. In DNA form, the CDR3 reads TGTGCCAGCAGCTTCAGGGGTCTGGCGGCCAACGTCCTGACTTTC. The chain joins TRBV11-3 to TRBJ2-6, with D tentatively TRBD1 (6 bases). With 3 bases removed from V and 6 bases from J, the gap between germline ends came to 12 bases. Germline CDR1 SGHNT, CDR2 YENEEA. CDR3 size: 15 residues.

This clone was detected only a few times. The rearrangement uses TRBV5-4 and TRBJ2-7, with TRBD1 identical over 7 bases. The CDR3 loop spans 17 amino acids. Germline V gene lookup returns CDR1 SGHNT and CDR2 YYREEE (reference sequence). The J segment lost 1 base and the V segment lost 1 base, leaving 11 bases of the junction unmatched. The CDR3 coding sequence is TGTGCCAGCAGCTTGTCTAGACAGGGACAGTCATCCTACGAGCAGTACTTC. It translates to CASSLSRQGQSSYEQYF.

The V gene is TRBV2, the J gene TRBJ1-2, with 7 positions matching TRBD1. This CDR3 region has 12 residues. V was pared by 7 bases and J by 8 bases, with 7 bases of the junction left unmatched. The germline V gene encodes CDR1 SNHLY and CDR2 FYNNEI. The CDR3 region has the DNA TGTGCCAGCAACAAGGGGGCGGTCGGCTACACCTTC. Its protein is CASNKGAVGYTF.

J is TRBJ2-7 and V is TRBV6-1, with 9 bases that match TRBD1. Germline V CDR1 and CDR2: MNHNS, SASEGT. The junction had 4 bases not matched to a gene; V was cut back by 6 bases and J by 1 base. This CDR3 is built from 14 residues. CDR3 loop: CASSHDRGSYEQYF. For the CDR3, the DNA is TGTGCCAGCAGCCACGACAGGGGGTCCTACGAGCAGTACTTC.

The DNA of the CDR3 is TGCGCCAGCAGCTTAACGACAGGGGTGGGTGAGCAGTTCTTC. It yields the protein CASSLTTGVGEQFF. The J gene is TRBJ2-1, the V gene TRBV5-1, with 8 bases lining up with TRBD1. This CDR3 spans 14 amino acids. V was pared by 2 bases and J by 9 bases, with 7 bases of the junction left unmatched. Looked up from germline, CDR1 is SGHRS and CDR2 is YFSETQ.

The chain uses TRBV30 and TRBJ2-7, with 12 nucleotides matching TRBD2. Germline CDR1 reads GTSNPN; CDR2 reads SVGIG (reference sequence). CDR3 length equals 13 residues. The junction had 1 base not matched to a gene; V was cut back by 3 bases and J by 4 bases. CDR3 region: CAWRTSGSYEQYF. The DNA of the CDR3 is TGTGCCTGGAGGACTAGCGGGAGTTACGAGCAGTACTTC.

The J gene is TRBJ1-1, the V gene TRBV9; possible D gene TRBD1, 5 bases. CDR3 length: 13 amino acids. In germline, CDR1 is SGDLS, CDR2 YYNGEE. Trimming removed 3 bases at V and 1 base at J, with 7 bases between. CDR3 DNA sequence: TGTGCCAGCAGCGGGGGACCGAACACTGAAGCTTTCTTT. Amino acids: CASSGGPNTEAFF. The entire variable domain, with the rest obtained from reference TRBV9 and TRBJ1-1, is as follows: DSGVTQTPKHLITATGQRVTLRCSPRSGDLSVYWYQQSLDQGLQFLIQYYNGEERAKGNILERFSAQQFPDLHSELNLSSLELGDSALYFCASSGGPNTEAFFGQGTRLTVV.

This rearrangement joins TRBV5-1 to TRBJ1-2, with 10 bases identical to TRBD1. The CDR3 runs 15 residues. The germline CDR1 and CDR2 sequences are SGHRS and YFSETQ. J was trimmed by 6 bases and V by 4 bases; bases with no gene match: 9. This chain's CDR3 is CASSPTTGGGNGYTF. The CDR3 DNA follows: TGCGCCAGCAGCCCAACGACAGGGGGCGGGAATGGCTACACCTTC.

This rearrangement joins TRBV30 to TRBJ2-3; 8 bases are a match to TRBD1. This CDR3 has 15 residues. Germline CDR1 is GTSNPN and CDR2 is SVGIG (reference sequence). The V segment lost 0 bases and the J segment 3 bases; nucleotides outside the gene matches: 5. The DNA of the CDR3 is TGTGCCTGGAGTGTGACAGGGGAAGGTACAGATACGCAGTATTTT. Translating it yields CAWSVTGEGTDTQYF.

CDR3 loop: CASSGFARGDVQPQHF. Written as DNA, the CDR3 is TGTGCCAGCAGCGGTTTTGCCAGGGGGGACGTTCAGCCCCAGCATTTT. V gene TRBV2 combines with J gene TRBJ1-5; TRBD1 matches at 7 bases. J was trimmed by 6 bases and V by 6 bases; bases with no gene match: 14. Germline assignment: CDR1 SNHLY and CDR2 FYNNEI. The CDR3 is 16 residues long.

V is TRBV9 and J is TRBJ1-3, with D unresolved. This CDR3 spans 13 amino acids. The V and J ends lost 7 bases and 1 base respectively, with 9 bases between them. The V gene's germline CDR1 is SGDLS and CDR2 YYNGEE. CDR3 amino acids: CASGKGSGNTIYF. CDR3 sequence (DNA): TGTGCCAGCGGGAAGGGTTCTGGAAACACCATATATTTT.

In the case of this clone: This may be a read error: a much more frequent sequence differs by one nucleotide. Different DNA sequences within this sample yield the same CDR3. The CDR3 protein is CSARPLYGYTF. CDR3 nucleotides: TGCAGCGCTAGACCCCTTTATGGCTACACCTTC. V and J are TRBV20-1 and TRBJ1-2; D remains unclear. Germline-derived CDR1 and CDR2 are DFQATT and SNEGSKA (reference sequence). The CDR3 contains 11 residues.

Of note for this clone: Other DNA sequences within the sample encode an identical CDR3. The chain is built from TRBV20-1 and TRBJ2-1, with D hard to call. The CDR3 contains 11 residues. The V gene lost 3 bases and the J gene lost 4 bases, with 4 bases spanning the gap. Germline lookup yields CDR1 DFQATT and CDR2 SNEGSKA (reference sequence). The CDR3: CSASSYNEQFF. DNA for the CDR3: TGCAGTGCTAGTTCTTACAATGAGCAGTTCTTC.

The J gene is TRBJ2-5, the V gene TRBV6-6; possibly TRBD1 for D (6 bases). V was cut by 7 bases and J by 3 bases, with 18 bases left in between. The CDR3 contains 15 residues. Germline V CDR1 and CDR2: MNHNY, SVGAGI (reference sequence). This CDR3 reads CASKGDLTAKETQYF. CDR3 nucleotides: TGTGCCAGCAAGGGGGACCTAACCGCGAAAGAGACCCAGTACTTC.

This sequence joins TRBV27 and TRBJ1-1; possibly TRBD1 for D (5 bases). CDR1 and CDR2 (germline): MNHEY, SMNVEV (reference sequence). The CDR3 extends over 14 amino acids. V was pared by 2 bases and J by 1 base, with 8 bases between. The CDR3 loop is CASSLGGTNTEAFF. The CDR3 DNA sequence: TGTGCCAGCAGTTTAGGGGGAACGAACACTGAAGCTTTCTTT.

The CDR3 nucleotides read TGTGCCATCCTCCTCGGCGGGACTAGCGGGAGTACAGATACGCAGTATTTT. Its protein product is CAILLGGTSGSTDTQYF. V is TRBV2 and J is TRBJ2-3, with 14 positions matching TRBD2. The trim removed 10 bases at V and 3 bases at J, leaving 12 bases unmatched. CDR1 SNHLY and CDR2 FYNNEI come from the germline V gene. The CDR3 extends over 17 amino acids.